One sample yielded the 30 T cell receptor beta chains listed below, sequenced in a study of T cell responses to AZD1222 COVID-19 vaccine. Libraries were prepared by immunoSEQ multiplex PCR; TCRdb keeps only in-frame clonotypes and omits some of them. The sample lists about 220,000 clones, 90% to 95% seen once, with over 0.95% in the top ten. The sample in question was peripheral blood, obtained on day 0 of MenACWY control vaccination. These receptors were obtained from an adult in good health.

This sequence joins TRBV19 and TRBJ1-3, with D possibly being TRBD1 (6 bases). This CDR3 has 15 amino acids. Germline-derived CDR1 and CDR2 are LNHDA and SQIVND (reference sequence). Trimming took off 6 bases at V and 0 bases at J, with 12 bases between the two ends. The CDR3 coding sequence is TGTGCCAGTAGGGTCGGCAGGGGCTCTGGAAACACCATATATTTT. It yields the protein CASRVGRGSGNTIYF.

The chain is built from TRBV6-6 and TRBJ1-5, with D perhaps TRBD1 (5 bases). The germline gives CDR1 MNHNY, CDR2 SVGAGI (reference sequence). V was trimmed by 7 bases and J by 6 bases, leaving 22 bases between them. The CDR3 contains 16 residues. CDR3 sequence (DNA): TGTGCCAGCACAAGGCCCGGGGCAGGCTTGGTTCAGCCCCAGCATTTT. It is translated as CASTRPGAGLVQPQHF.

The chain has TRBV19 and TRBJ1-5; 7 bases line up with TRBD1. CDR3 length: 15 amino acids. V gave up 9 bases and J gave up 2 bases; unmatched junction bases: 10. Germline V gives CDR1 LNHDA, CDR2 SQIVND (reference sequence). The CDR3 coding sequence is TGTGCCAGCAGAGACAGGGAAGGTGGCAATCAGCCCCAGCATTTT. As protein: CASRDREGGNQPQHF.

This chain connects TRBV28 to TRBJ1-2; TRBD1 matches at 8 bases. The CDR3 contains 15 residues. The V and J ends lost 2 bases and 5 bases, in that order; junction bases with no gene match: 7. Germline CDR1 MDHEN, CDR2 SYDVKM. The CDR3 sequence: CASSLPGGTFYGYTF. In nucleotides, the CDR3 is TGTGCCAGCAGTTTACCAGGGGGCACTTTTTATGGCTACACCTTC.

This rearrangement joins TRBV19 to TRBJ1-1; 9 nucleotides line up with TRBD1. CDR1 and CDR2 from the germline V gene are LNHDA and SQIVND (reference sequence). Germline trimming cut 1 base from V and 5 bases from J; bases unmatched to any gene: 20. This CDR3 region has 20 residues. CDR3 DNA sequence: TGTGCCAGTAGTATAGCCCCCGGGACAGGGATATCGCCGGGGGGGACTGAAGCTTTCTTT. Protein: CASSIAPGTGISPGGTEAFF.

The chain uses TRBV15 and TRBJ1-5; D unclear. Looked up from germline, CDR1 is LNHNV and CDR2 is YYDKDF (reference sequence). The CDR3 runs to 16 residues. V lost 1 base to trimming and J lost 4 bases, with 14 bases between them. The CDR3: CATSRGLSTLNQPQHF. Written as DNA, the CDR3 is TGTGCCACCAGCAGAGGGCTATCCACGCTTAATCAGCCCCAGCATTTT.

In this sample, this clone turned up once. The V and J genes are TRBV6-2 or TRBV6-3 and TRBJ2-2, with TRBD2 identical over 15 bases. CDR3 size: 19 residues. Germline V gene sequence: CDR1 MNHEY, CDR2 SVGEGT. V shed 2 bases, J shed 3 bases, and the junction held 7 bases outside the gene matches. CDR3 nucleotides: TGTGCCAGCAGTTACGAGGGACTAGCGGGGGGCTCCGACACCGGGGAGCTGTTTTTT. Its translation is CASSYEGLAGGSDTGELFF.

The CDR3 region is CASSLTGFEQYF. As DNA, the CDR3 is TGTGCCAGCAGCCTGACAGGGTTTGAGCAGTACTTC. The rearrangement links TRBV11-2 to TRBJ2-7; 7 bases align to TRBD1. Looked up from germline, CDR1 is SGHAT and CDR2 is FQNNGV. The CDR3 extends over 12 amino acids. V was clipped by 5 bases and J by 7 bases; unmatched bases: 5. Using reference TRBV11-2 and TRBJ2-7 for the parts outside the CDR3, the full variable domain is EAGVAQSPRYKIIEKRQSVAFWCNPISGHATLYWYQQILGQGPKLLIQFQNNGVVDDSQLPKDRFSAERLKGVDSTLKIQPAKLEDSAVYLCASSLTGFEQYFGPGTRLTVT.

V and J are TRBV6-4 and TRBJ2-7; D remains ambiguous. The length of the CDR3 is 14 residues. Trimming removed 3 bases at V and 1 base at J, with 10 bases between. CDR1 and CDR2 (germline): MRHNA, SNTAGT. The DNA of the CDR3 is TGTGCCAGCAGTGAAACAGCCCCTTCCTACGAGCAGTACTTC. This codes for CASSETAPSYEQYF.

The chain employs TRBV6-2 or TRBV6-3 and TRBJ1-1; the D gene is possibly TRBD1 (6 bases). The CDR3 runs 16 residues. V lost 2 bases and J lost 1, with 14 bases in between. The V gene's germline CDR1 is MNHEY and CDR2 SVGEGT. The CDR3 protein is CASSYIVGGQNTEAFF. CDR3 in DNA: TGTGCCAGCAGTTACATTGTTGGGGGCCAGAACACTGAAGCTTTCTTT.

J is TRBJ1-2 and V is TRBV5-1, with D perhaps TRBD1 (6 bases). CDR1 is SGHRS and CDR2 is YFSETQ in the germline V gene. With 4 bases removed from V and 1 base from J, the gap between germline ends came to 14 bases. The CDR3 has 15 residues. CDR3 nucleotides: TGCGCCAGCAGCACGGACAGACTACTTAACTATGGCTACACCTTC. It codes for CASSTDRLLNYGYTF.

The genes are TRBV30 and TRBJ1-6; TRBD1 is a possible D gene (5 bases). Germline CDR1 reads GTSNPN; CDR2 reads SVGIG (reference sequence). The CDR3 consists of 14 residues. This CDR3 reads CAGDSSSYNSPLHF. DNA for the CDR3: TGTGCGGGGGACTCGAGCTCCTATAATTCACCCCTCCACTTT.

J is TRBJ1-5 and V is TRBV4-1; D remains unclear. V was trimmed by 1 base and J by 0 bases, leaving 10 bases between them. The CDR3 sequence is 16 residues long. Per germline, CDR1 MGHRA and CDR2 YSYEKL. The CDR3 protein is CASSQAAAYSNQPQHF. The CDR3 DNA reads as TGCGCCAGCAGCCAAGCGGCAGCCTATAGCAATCAGCCCCAGCATTTT.

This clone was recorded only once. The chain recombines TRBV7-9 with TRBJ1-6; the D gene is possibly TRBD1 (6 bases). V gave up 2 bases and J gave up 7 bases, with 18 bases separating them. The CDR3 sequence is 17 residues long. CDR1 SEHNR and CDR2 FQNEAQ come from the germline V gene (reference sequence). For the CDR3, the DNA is TGTGCCAGCAGCTTACAGGGGCGCGGGGGTCCGAATTCACCCCTCCACTTT. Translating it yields CASSLQGRGGPNSPLHF.

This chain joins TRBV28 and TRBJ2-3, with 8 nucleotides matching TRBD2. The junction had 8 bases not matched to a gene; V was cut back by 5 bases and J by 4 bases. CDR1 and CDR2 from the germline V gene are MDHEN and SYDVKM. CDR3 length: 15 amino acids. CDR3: CASSLVGGVADTQYF. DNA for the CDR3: TGTGCCAGCAGTCTCGTCGGGGGGGTGGCAGATACGCAGTATTTT. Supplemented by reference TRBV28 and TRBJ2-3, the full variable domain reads DVKVTQSSRYLVKRTGEKVFLECVQDMDHENMFWYRQDPGLGLRLIYFSYDVKMKEKGDIPEGYSVSREKKERFSLILESASTNQTSMYLCASSLVGGVADTQYFGPGTRLTVL.

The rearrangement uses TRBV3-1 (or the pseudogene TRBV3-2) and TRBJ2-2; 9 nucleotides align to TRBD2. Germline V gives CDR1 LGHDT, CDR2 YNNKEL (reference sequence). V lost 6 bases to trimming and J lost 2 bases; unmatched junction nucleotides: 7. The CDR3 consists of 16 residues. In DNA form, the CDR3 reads TGTGCCAGCAGTTTCCTAGCGGGGAGAAACACCGGGGAGCTGTTTTTT. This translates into CASSFLAGRNTGELFF.

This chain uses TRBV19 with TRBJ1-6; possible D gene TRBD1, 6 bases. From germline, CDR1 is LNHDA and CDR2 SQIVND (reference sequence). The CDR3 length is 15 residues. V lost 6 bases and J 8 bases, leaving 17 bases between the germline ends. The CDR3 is CASRSAQGGDSPLHF. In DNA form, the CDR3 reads TGTGCCAGTAGGAGCGCACAGGGAGGGGATTCACCCCTCCACTTT.

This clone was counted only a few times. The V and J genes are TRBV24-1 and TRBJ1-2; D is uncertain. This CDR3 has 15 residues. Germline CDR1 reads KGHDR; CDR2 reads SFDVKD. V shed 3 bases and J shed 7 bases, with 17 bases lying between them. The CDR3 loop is CATSDGVRGGIGYTF. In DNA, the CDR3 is TGTGCCACCAGTGATGGGGTTCGGGGAGGCATTGGCTACACCTTC.

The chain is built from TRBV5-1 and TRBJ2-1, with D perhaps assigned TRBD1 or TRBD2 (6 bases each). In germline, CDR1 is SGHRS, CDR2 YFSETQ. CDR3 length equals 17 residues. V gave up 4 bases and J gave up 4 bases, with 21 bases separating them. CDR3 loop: CASSPGAPGREYNEQFF. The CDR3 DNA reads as TGCGCCAGCAGCCCAGGGGCCCCCGGTCGGGAGTACAATGAGCAGTTCTTC.

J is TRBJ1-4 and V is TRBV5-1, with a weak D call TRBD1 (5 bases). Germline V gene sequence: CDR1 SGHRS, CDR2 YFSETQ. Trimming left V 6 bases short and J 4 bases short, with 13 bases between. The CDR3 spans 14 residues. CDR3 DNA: TGCGCCAGCACCGAGGGACCTGGTAATGAAAAACTGTTTTTT. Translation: CASTEGPGNEKLFF.

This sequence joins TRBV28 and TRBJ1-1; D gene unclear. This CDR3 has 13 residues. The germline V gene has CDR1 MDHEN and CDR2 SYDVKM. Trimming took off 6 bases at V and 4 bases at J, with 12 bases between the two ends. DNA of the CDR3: TGTGCCAGCAGATTAAGGCGGTTCACTGAAGCTTTCTTT. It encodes CASRLRRFTEAFF.

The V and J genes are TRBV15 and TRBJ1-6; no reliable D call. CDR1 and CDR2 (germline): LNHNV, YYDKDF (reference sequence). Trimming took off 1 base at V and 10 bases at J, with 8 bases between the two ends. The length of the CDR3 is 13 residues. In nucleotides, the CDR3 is TGTGCCACCAGCAGAGGCAGGAACTCACCCCTCCACTTT. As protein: CATSRGRNSPLHF.

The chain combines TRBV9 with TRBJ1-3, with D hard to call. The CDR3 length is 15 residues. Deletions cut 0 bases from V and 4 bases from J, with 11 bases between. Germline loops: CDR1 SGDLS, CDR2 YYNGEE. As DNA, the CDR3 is TGTGCCAGCAGCGTAGACTGGGGATCCGGAAACACCATATATTTT. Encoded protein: CASSVDWGSGNTIYF.

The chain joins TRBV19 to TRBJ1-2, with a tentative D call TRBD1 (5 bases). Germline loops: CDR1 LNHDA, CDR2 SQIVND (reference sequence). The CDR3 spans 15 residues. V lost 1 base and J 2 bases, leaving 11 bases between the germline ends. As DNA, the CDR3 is TGTGCCAGTAGTATAGCCCAGGGCCTCAACTATGGCTACACCTTC. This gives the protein CASSIAQGLNYGYTF.

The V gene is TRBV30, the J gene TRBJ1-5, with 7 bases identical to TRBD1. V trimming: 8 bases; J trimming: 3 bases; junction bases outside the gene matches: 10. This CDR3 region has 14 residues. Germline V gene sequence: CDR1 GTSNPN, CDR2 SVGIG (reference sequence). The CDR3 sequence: CALQEGQLNQPQHF. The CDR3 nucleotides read TGTGCCCTACAAGAGGGACAGCTCAATCAGCCCCAGCATTTT. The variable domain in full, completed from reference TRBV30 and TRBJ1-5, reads SQTIHQWPATLVQPVGSPLSLECTVEGTSNPNLYWYRQAAGRGLQLLFYSVGIGQISSEVPQNLSASRPQDRQFILSSKKLLLSDSGFYLCALQEGQLNQPQHFGDGTRLSIL.

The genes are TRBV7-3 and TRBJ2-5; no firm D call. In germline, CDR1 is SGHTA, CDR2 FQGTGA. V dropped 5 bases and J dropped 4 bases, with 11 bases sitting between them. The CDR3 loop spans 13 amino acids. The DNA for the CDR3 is TGTGCCAGCAGCCGCACCCTGGGAGAGACCCAGTACTTC. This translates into CASSRTLGETQYF.

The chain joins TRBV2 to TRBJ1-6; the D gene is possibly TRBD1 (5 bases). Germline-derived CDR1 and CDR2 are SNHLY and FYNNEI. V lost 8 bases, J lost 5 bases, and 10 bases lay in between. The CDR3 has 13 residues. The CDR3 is CASQQENNSPLHF. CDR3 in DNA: TGTGCCAGCCAACAGGAAAATAATTCACCCCTCCACTTT.

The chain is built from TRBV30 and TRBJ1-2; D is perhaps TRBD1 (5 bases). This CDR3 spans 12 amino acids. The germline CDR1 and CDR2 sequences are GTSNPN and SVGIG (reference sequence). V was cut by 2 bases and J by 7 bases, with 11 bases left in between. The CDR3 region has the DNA TGTGCCTGGAGTTTGGGGGGAACTGGCTACACCTTC. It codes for CAWSLGGTGYTF.

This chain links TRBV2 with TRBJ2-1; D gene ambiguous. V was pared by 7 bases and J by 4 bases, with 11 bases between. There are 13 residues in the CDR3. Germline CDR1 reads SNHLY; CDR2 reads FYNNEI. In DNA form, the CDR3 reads TGTGCCAGCAAACTACAAGTTTACAATGAGCAGTTCTTC. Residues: CASKLQVYNEQFF.

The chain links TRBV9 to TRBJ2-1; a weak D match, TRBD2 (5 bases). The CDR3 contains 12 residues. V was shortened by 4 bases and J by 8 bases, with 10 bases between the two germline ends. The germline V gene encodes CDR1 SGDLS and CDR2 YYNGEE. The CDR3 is CASSPERDEQFF. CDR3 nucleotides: TGTGCCAGCAGCCCAGAGAGGGATGAGCAGTTCTTC.